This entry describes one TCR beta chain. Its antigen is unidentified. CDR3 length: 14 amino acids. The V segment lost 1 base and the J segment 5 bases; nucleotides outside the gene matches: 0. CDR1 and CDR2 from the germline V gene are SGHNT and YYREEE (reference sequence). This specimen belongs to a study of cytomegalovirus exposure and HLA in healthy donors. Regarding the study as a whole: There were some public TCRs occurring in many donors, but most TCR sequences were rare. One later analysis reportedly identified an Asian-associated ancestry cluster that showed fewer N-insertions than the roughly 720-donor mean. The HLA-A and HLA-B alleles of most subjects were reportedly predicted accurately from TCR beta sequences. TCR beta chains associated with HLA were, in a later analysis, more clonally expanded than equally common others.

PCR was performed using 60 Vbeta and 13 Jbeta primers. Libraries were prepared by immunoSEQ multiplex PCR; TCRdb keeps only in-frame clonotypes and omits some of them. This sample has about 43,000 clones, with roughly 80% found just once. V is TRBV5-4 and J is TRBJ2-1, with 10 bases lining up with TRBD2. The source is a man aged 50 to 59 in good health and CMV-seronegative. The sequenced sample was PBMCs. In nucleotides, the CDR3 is TGTGCCAGCAGCTTGAGCGGGGGGGACAATGAGCAGTTCTTC. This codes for CASSLSGGDNEQFF.